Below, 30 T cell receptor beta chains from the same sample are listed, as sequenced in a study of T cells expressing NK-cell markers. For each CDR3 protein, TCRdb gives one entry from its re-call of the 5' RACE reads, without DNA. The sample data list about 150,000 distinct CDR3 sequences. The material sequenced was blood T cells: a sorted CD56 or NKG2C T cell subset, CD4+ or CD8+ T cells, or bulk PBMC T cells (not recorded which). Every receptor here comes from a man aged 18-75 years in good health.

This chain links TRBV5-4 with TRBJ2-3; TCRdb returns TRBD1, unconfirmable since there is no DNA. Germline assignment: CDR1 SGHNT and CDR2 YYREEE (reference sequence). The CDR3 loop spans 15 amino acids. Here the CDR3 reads CASSQGQGEVDTQYF.

The CDR3 region is CASSLTPGQKIIQYF. This chain links TRBV5-6 with TRBJ2-4; TCRdb's D call, TRBD1, is unchecked because there is no DNA. Germline CDR1 is SGHDT and CDR2 is YYEEEE. There are 15 residues in the CDR3.

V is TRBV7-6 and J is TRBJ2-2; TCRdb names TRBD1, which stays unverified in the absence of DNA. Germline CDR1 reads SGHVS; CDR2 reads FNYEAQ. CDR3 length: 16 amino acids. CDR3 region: CASSLVGGQLAGELFF.

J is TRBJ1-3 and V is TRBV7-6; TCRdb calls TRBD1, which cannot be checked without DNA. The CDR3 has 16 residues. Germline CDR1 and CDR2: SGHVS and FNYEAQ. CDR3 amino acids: CASSSRTGASGNTIYF. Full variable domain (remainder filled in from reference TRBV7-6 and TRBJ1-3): GAGVSQSPRYKVTKRGQDVALRCDPISGHVSLYWYRQALGQGPEFLTYFNYEAQQDKSGLPNDRFSAERPEGSISTLTIQRTEQRDSAMYRCASSSRTGASGNTIYFGEGSWLTVV.

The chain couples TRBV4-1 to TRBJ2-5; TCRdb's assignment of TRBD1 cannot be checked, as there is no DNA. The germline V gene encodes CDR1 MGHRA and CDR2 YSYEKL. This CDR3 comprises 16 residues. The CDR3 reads CASSQGGAGTQETQYF.

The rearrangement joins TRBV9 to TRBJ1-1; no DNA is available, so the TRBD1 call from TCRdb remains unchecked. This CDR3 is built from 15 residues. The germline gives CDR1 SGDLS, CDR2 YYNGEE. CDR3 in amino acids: CASSIQDRADTEAFF.

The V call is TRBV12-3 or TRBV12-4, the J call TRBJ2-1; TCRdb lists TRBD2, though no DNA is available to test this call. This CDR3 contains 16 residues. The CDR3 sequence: CASSATTADVYNEQFF.

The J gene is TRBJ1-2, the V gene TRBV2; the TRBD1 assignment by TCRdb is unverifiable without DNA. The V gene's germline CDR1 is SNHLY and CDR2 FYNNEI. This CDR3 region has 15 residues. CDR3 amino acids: CASSADVQGIDGYTF.

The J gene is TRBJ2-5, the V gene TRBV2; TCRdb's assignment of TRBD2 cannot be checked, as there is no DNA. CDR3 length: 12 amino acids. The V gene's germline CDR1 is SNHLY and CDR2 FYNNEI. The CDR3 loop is CARRETGETQYF.

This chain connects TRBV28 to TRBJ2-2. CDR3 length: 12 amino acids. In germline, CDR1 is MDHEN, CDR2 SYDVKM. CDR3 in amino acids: CASVSSGGELFF.

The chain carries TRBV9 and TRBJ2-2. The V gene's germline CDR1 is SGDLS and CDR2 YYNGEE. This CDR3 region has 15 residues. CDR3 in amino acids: CASSVEPGNTGELFF.

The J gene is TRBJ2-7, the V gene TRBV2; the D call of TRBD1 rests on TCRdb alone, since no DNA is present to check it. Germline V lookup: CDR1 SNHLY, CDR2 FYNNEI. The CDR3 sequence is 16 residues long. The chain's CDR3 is CASLFTRRGSDYEQYF.

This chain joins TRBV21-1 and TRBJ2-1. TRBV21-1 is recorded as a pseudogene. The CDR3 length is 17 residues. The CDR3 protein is CASSKGVTSQIDNEQFF.

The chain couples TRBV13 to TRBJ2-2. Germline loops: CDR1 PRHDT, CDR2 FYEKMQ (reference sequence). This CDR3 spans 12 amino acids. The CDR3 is CASSHNTGELFF.

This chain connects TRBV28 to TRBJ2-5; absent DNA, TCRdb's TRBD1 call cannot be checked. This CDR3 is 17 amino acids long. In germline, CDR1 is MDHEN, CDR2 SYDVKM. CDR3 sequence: CASSFTGVRVDQETQYF.

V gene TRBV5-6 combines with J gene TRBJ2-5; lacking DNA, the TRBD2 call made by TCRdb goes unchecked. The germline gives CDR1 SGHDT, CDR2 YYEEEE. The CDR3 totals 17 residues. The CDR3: CASSHSLASSGGETQYF.

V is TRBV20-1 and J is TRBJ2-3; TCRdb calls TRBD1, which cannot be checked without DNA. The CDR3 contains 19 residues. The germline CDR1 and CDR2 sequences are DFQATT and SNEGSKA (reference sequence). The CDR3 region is CSARAVVSFPGDFTDTQYF.

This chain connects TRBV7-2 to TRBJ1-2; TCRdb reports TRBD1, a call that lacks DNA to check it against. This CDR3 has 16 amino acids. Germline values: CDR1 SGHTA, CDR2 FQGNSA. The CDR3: CASSVAGAQNFYGYTF.

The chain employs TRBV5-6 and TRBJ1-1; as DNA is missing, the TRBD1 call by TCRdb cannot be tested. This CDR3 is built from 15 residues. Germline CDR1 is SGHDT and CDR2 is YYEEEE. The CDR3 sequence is CASRNIRGTNTEAFF. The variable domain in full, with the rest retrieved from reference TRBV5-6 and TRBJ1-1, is DAGVTQSPTHLIKTRGQQVTLRCSPKSGHDTVSWYQQALGQGPQFIFQYYEEEERQRGNFPDRFSGHQFPNYSSELNVNALLLGDSALYLCASRNIRGTNTEAFFGQGTRLTVV.

The CDR3 spells CASSQDWGPRSYEQYF. This sequence joins TRBV4-2 and TRBJ2-7; the D call of TRBD1 rests on TCRdb alone, since no DNA is present to check it. CDR3 size: 16 residues. In germline, CDR1 is LGHNA, CDR2 YNFKEQ.

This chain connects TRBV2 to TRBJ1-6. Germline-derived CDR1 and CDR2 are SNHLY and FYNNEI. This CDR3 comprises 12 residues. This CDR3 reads CASSVAAQSLHF.

CDR3 sequence reads: CASSWTGPAYEQYF. V is TRBV19 and J is TRBJ2-7; with no DNA, the TCRdb D assignment of TRBD1 cannot be verified. CDR1 and CDR2 (germline): LNHDA, SQIVND (reference sequence). The CDR3 totals 14 residues. Supplemented by reference TRBV19 and TRBJ2-7, the full variable domain reads DGGITQSPKYLFRKEGQNVTLSCEQNLNHDAMYWYRQDPGQGLRLIYYSQIVNDFQKGDIAEGYSVSREKKESFPLTVTSAQKNPTAFYLCASSWTGPAYEQYFGPGTRLTVT.

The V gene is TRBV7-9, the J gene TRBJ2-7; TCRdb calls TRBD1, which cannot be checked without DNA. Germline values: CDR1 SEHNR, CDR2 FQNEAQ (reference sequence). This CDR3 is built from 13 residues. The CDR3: CASREGQGYEQYF.

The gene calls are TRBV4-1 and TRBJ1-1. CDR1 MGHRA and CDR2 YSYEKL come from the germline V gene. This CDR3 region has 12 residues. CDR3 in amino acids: CASSQDLGEAFF.

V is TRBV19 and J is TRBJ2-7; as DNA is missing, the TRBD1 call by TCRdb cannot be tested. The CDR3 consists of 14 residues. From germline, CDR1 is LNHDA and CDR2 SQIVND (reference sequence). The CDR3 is CASKIAGTAYEQYF.

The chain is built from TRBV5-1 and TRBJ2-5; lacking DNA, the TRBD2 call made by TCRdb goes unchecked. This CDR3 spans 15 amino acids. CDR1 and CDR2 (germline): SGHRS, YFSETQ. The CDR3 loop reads CASSLVLADQETQYF. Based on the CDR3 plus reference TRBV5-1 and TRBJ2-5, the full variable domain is KAGVTQTPRYLIKTRGQQVTLSCSPISGHRSVSWYQQTPGQGLQFLFEYFSETQRNKGNFPGRFSGRQFSNSRSEMNVSTLELGDSALYLCASSLVLADQETQYFGPGTRLLVL.

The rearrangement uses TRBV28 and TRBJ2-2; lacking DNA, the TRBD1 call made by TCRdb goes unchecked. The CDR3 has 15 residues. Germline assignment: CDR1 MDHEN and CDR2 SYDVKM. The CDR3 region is CASSAGTELTGELFF.

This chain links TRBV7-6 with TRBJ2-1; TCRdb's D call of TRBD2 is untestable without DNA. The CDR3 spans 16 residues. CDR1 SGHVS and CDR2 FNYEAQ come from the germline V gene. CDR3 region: CASSLVGEGSYNEQFF.

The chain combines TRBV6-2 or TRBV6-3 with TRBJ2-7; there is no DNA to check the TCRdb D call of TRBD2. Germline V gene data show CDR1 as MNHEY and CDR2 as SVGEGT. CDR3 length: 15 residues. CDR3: CASSYASERTFEQYF.

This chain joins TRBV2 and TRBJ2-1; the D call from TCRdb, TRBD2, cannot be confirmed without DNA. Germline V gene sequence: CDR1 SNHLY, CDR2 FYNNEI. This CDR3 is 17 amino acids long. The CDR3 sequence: CASSSDPGLVSYNEQFF. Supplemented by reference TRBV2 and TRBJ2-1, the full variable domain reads EPEVTQTPSHQVTQMGQEVILRCVPISNHLYFYWYRQILGQKVEFLVSFYNNEISEKSEIFDDQFSVERPDGSNFTLKIRSTKLEDSAMYFCASSSDPGLVSYNEQFFGPGTRLTVL.